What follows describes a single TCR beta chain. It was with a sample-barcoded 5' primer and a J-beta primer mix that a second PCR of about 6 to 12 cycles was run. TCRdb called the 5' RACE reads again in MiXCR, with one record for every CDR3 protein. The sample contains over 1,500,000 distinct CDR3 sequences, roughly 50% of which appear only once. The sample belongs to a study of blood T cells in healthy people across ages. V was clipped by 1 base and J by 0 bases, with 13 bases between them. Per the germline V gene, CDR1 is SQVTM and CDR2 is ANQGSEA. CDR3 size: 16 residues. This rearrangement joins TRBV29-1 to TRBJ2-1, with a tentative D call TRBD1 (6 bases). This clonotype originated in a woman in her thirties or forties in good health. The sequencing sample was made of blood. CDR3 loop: CSVEGQETISYNEQFF. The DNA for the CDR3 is TGCAGCGTTGAAGGACAGGAGACCATCTCCTACAATGAGCAGTTCTTC.